This TCR beta chain stems from a study of T cells in Graves' hyperthyroidism and ophthalmopathy. Study outcomes and limitations: Model-based prediction identified ophthalmopathy a median about 7 months prior to its onset.

This CDR3 is 12 amino acids long. CDR1 is DFQATT, CDR2 SNEGSKA, per germline (reference sequence). V was shortened by 6 bases and J by 0 bases, with 8 bases between the two germline ends. This clonotype has at least ten counts. As yet, its antigen is unknown. Each diagnosis was grounded in clinical symptoms, serum thyroxine and TRAb, thyroid ultrasound, and orbital computed tomography. Amplification of TCR beta CDR3 regions was performed using RNA transcripts as template. The TCR CDR3 was amplified in a first-round RT-PCR using the HTBI primer set. TCRdb ran MiXCR on the multiplex PCR reads and lists one entry per CDR3 protein. The sample holds about 380,000 distinct CDR3 sequences, 15% to 20% seen once.

This receptor was identified in a man aged 18 to 29 with Graves' ophthalmopathy. The V and J genes are TRBV20-1 and TRBJ1-1; D not resolved. Sequencing used blood. Written as DNA, the CDR3 is TGCAGTGCCGACCGAATGAACACTGAAGCTTTCTTT. Amino acid sequence: CSADRMNTEAFF.